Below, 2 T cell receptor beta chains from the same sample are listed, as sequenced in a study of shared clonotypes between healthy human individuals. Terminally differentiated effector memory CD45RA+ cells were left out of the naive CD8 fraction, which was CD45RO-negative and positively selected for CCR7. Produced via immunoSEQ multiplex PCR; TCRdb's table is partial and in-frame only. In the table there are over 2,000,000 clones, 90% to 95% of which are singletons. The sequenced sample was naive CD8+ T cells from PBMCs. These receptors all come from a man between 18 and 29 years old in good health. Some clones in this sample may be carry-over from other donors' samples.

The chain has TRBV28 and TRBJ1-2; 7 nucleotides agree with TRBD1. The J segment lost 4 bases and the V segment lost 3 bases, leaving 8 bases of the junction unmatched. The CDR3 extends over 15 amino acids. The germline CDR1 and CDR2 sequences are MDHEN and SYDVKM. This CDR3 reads CASSFRETGFYGYTF. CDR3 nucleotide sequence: TGTGCCAGCAGTTTTAGGGAGACAGGGTTCTATGGCTACACCTTC.

In nucleotides, the CDR3 is TGTGCCAGCAGTTTATTTACAGGGGGCGGGTACGAGCAGTACTTC. It encodes CASSLFTGGGYEQYF. J is TRBJ2-7 and V is TRBV28; the match to TRBD1 covers 9 bases. Per the germline V gene, CDR1 is MDHEN and CDR2 is SYDVKM. J was trimmed by 4 bases and V by 1 base; bases with no gene match: 5. The CDR3 runs 15 residues.